Following are 5 T cell receptor beta chains from one sample sequenced in a study of CXCR3-negative and CXCR3-positive naive CD8 T cells. Through 5' RACE with UMI labels, the TRB cDNA libraries were prepared. Using the 5' RACE reads, TCRdb records one entry per CDR3 protein without DNA. The clone table shows about 46,000 distinct CDR3 sequences, with the ten largest holding roughly 2.4%. Input material: naive CXCR3- CD8+ T cells from blood. The sample's subset: CD45RO-CCR7+CD27+CD95- naive CD8+ T cells lacking CXCR3 (TNR3-). The receptors derive from a human donor in good health. Some clones in this sample may be carry-over from other donors' samples.

The gene calls are TRBV6-2 or TRBV6-3 and TRBJ2-1; TCRdb's D call, TRBD1, is unchecked because there is no DNA. The CDR3 is 15 residues long. Germline-derived CDR1 and CDR2 are MNHEY and SVGEGT. CDR3 residues: CASSYLGTSQHEQFF.

The chain recombines TRBV12-5 with TRBJ1-1; TCRdb calls TRBD1, which cannot be checked without DNA. The V gene's germline CDR1 is LGHNT and CDR2 FRNRAP. CDR3 length: 15 residues. This chain's CDR3 is CASGPLGAPNTEAFF.

This sequence joins TRBV10-1 and TRBJ2-3; TCRdb selects TRBD1, and the lack of DNA leaves this call unchecked. The CDR3 contains 15 residues. Germline CDR1 and CDR2: WNHNN and SYGVQD (reference sequence). CDR3 loop: CASTPQGRSTDTQYF.

The rearrangement joins TRBV12-3 or TRBV12-4 to TRBJ2-5. CDR3 length equals 12 residues. CDR3 protein: CASSLGMETQYF.

This clonotype counts as medium-sized by frequency. The CDR3 sequence: CASSYHRGYEQYF. The chain carries TRBV6-2 or TRBV6-3 and TRBJ2-7; TCRdb picks TRBD1, but there is no DNA to check that call. Germline assignment: CDR1 MNHEY and CDR2 SVGEGT. The CDR3 contains 13 residues.